Included here is one T cell receptor (beta chain) sequence, with context. This clone was recorded once. Its antigen remains unidentified. The record has no base qualities; no much larger clone is one base away. The germline V gene specifies SGHAT as CDR1 and FQNNGV as CDR2. The CDR3 runs 13 amino acids, cysteine and phenylalanine included. The CDR3 DNA has 39 bases and is translated from base 1. The V and J ends are trimmed by 2 bases and 6 bases, leaving 10 bases between them. The receptor library was made with the immunoSEQ multiplex PCR assay. Held by TCRdb, this immuneACCESS table contains in-frame sequences only and omits some clones. Under half of the omission traces to an unresolved V gene where checked; the cause of the rest is unknown. For this sample there are about 180,000 clones; 90% appear just once. The top ten clones comprise just over 1.4% of the sample. The sample comes from a study of control samples from healthy donors and cancer patients (dated by TCRdb to 2018 to 2021).

The source is a woman aged 45 to 65 in good health. The chain employs TRBV11-2 and TRBJ1-1, with the D segment identity uncertain. Sequenced: blood. The CDR3 in this case is CASSLRVIAEAFF. In nucleotides, the sequence is TGTGCCAGCAGCTTACGGGTGATAGCTGAAGCTTTCTTT.